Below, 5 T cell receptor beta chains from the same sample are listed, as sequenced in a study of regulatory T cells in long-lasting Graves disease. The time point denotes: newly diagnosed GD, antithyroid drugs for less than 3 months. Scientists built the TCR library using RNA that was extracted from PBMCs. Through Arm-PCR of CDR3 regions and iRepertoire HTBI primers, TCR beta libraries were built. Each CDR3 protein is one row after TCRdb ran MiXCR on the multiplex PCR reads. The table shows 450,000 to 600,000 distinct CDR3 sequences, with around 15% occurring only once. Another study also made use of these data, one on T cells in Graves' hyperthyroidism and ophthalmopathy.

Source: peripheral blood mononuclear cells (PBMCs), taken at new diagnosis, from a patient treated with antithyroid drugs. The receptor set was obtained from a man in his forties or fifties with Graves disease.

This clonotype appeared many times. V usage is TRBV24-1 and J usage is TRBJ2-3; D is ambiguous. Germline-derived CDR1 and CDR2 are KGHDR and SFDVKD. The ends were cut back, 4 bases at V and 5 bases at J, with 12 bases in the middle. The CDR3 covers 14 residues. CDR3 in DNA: TGTGCCACCAGTGACCCACCCCTCGTAGATACGCAGTATTTT. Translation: CATSDPPLVDTQYF.

Written as DNA, the CDR3 is TGTGCCAGTCAGGCTAGCGGGAGATCGGGAACGCAGTATTTT. Translation: CASQASGRSGTQYF. This chain links TRBV19 with TRBJ2-3; 10 positions agree with TRBD2. The trim removed 8 bases at V and 9 bases at J, leaving 11 bases unmatched. Germline V gives CDR1 LNHDA, CDR2 SQIVND (reference sequence). The length of the CDR3 is 14 residues.

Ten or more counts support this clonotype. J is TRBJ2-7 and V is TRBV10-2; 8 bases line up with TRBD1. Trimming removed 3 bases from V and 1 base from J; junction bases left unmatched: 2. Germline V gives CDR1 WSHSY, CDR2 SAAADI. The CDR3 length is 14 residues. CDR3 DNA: TGCGCCAGCAGTGATGACAGGGGTTCCTACGAGCAGTACTTC. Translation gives CASSDDRGSYEQYF.

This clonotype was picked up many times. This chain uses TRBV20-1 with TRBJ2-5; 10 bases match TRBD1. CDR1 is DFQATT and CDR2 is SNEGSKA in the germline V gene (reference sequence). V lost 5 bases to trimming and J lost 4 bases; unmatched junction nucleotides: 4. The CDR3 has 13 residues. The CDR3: CSAPGQGRETQYF. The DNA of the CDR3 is TGCAGTGCTCCGGGACAGGGGAGAGAGACCCAGTACTTC.

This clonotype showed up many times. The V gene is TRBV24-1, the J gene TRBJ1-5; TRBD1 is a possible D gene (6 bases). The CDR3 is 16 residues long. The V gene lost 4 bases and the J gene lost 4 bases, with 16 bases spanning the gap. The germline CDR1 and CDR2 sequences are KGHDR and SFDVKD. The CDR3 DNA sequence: TGTGCCACCAGTGAGTCGGACAGCCGCCCTAATCAGCCCCAGCATTTT. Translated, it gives CATSESDSRPNQPQHF.